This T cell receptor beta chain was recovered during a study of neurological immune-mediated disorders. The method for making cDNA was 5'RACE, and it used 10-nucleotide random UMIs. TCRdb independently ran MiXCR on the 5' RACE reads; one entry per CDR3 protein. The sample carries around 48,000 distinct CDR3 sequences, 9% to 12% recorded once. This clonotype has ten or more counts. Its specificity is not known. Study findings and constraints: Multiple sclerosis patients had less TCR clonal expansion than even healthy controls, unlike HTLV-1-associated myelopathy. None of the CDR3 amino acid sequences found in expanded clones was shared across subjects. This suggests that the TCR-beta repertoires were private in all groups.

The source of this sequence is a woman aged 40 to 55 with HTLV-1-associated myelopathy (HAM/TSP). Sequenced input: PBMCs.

The CDR3 spells CAISPDRNQETQYF. The CDR3 DNA follows: TGTGCCATCAGCCCGGACCGAAACCAAGAGACCCAGTACTTC. The J gene is TRBJ2-5, the V gene TRBV10-3; D gene uncertain. Germline-derived CDR1 and CDR2 are ENHRY and SYGVKD. V was pared by 6 bases and J by 0 bases, with 11 bases between. This CDR3 is 14 amino acids long.